This T cell receptor (beta chain) was sequenced in a study of breast tumors, draining lymph nodes, adjacent tissues. Study-wide results and limits: Findings are consistent with lymph node origin and intratumoral expansion of most tumor T cells. Tumor repertoires ranked between lymph nodes and nontumor tissue in diversity, with V and J gene preferences.

TCRdb recomputed calls from the multiplex PCR reads with MiXCR, one row per CDR3 protein. This table has approximately 300,000 distinct CDR3 sequences, under 35% appearing once. Breast cancer patients provided tissue from their axillary draining lymph nodes. This clonotype was seen only a few times. Its specificity is unknown. The CDR3 contains 12 residues. The germline V and J ends were trimmed by 5 bases and 10 bases, with 14 bases remaining between them. The germline gives CDR1 SGHAT, CDR2 FQNNGV. The rearrangement joins TRBV11-2 to TRBJ1-2, with a weak D call TRBD1 (6 bases). Source material: axillary lymph node tissue. The receptor was isolated from a female donor with breast cancer. Some clones in this sample may be carry-over from other donors' samples. The CDR3: CASSPGVGAYTF. The DNA for the CDR3 is TGTGCCAGCAGCCCGGGGGTGGGGGCCTACACCTTC.